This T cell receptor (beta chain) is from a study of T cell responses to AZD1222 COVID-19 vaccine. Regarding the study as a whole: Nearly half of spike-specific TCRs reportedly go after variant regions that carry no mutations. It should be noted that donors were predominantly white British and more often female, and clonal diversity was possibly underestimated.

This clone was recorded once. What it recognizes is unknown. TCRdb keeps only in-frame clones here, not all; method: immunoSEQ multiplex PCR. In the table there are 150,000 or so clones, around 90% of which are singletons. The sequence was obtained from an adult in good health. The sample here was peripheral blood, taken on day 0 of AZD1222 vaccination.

This CDR3 reads CASSFLGQVGQPQHF. In nucleotides, the CDR3 is TGTGCCAGCAGTTTCTTGGGACAGGTCGGTCAGCCCCAGCATTTT. This chain uses TRBV27 with TRBJ1-5, with 8 bases fitting TRBD1. The CDR3 sequence is 15 residues long. CDR1 is MNHEY, CDR2 SMNVEV, per germline (reference sequence). J lost 6 bases, V lost 3 bases, and 7 bases had no gene match.